The clone carrying this TCR beta chain appeared many times. Its antigen remains unknown. V shed 6 bases, J shed 0 bases, and the junction held 15 bases outside the gene matches. CDR1 is MDHEN, CDR2 SYDVKM, per germline. The CDR3 is made up of 18 amino acids. This record belongs to a study of molecular identifiers for immune sequencing clone quantification. Findings of the study overall: Identical TCR molecules that share a barcode could lead to an underestimation of highly expanded clone sizes.

TCRdb independently ran MiXCR on the PCR reads; one entry per CDR3 protein. The sample records 62,000 or so distinct CDR3 sequences, approximately 18% being singletons. The clonotype was recovered from a human donor in good health. Some libraries in this study had Jurkat cell RNA spiked in. Sequencing used naive CD8+ T cells from blood, with Jurkat cell RNA spiked in. Subset described: FACS-sorted CD8+CD4-CCR7+CD45RA+ naive T cells. The chain combines TRBV28 with TRBJ1-1; 8 bases match TRBD1. The CDR3, as DNA: TGTGCCAGCAGCCCCCTGGGACAGGTCGGGGAGATGAACACTGAAGCTTTCTTT. Residues: CASSPLGQVGEMNTEAFF.